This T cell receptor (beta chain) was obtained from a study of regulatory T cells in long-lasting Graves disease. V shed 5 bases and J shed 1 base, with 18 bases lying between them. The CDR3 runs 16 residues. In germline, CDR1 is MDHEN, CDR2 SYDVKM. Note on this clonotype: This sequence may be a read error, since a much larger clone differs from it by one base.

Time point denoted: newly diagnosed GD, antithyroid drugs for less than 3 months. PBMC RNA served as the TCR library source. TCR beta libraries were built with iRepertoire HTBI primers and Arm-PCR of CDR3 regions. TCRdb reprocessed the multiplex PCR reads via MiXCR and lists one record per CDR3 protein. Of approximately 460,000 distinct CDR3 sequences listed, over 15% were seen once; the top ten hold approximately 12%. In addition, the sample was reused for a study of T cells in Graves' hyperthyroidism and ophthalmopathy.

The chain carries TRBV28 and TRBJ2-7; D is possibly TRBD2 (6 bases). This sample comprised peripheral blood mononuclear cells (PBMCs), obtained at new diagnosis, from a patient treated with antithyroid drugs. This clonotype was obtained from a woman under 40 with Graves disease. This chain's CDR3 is CASSESRSGPSYEQYF. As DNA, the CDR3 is TGTGCCAGCAGTGAGTCGCGGAGCGGGCCTTCCTACGAGCAGTACTTC.